The 32 T cell receptor beta chains listed next were all sequenced from one sample in a study of metastatic and nonmetastatic thyroid tumors. TCRdb re-called the PCR reads via MiXCR. The table lists fewer than 35,000 clones, 23% of them singletons. Among the patients, none had received any treatment before thyroid surgery. Source material: blood. The receptors were sampled from a female donor with papillary thyroid cancer or a benign thyroid nodule (not recorded which). Some clones in this sample may be carry-over from other donors' samples.

Note on this clone: No conserved phenylalanine or tryptophan ends this CDR3, so it is likely a read error. This chain joins TRBV6-5 and TRBJ2-3; D unclear. Per germline, CDR1 MNHEY and CDR2 SVGAGI. The V gene lost 6 bases and the J gene lost 4 bases, with 17 bases spanning the gap. This CDR3 has 15 residues. This chain's CDR3 is CASRHSVSHSDTQYV. The CDR3, as DNA: TGTGCCAGCAGGCACTCGGTGTCCCATTCAGATACGCAGTATGTT.

This clone has ten or more counts. The chain employs TRBV24-1 and TRBJ2-5, with 9 bases that match TRBD1. V was clipped by 4 bases and J by 3 bases; unmatched bases: 5. Germline V CDR1 and CDR2: KGHDR, SFDVKD. The CDR3 has 15 amino acids. Written as DNA, the CDR3 is TGTGCCACCAGTGAACCCGGGACAGGGAAAGAGACCCAGTACTTC. It encodes CATSEPGTGKETQYF.

The table lists this clone with a few counts. V and J are TRBV28 and TRBJ2-7; 11 bases fit TRBD2. CDR3 length: 16 amino acids. The V and J ends lost 4 bases and 0 bases, in that order; junction bases with no gene match: 5. Germline V gene data show CDR1 as MDHEN and CDR2 as SYDVKM. As DNA, the CDR3 is TGTGCCAGCAGTTCGGGTACTAGCGGGAGCTCCTACGAGCAGTACTTC. Protein product: CASSSGTSGSSYEQYF.

This clone was observed at least ten times. V and J are TRBV11-1 and TRBJ2-6; the match to TRBD2 covers 7 bases. The germline CDR1 and CDR2 sequences are SGHAT and FQDESV (reference sequence). After removal of 5 bases from V and 0 bases from J, the junction contained 4 bases not matched to a gene. This CDR3 has 16 residues. Here the CDR3 reads CASSLPGGSGANVLTF. The DNA of the CDR3 is TGTGCCAGCAGCCTCCCGGGGGGCTCTGGGGCCAACGTCCTGACTTTC.

The rearrangement joins TRBV11-2 to TRBJ2-1, with TRBD1 as a possible D gene (6 bases). Germline-derived CDR1 and CDR2 are SGHAT and FQNNGV. This CDR3 is 15 amino acids long. V was shortened by 5 bases and J by 4 bases, with 15 bases between the two germline ends. The CDR3 DNA reads TGTGCCAGCAGCAAATCCGGGACAAAATACAATGAGCAGTTCTTC. This codes for CASSKSGTKYNEQFF.

At least ten counts were recorded for this clone. The rearrangement links TRBV30 to TRBJ2-1, with D tentatively TRBD2 (5 bases). The CDR3 is 13 residues long. V was shortened by 2 bases and J by 3 bases, with 8 bases between the two germline ends. Looked up from germline, CDR1 is GTSNPN and CDR2 is SVGIG (reference sequence). The CDR3 reads CAWSSGLYNEQFF. In DNA form, the CDR3 reads TGTGCCTGGAGTTCCGGACTCTACAATGAGCAGTTCTTC.

Many counts were recorded for this clone. This chain connects TRBV3-1 to TRBJ2-3; 8 bases match TRBD2. With 1 base clipped from V and 6 bases from J, the junction kept 9 bases outside the gene matches. CDR1 LGHDT and CDR2 YNNKEL come from the germline V gene (reference sequence). The CDR3 runs 16 residues. CDR3 nucleotides: TGTGCCAGCAGCCAAGGGATAGCGGGGAAAGAGGATACGCAGTATTTT. This gives the protein CASSQGIAGKEDTQYF.

In regard to this clone: A read error may account for a junction end that differs from germline. This chain connects TRBV28 to TRBJ1-2; weak D call: TRBD1 (6 bases). The CDR3 covers 16 residues. Germline V lookup: CDR1 MDHEN, CDR2 SYDVKM. In DNA form, the CDR3 reads TGTGCCGGCAGGCCATACCCGGACAGCAGGATCTATGGCTACACCTTC. It encodes CAGRPYPDSRIYGYTF.

The sample holds many counts of this clone. The chain joins TRBV7-8 to TRBJ1-3; D is possibly TRBD1 (5 bases). The germline V gene has CDR1 SGHVS and CDR2 FQNEAQ. The V gene lost 5 bases and the J gene lost 0 bases, with 20 bases spanning the gap. The CDR3 contains 18 residues. The CDR3 nucleotides are TGTGCCAGCAGCGGGGCCGGGGGGTGGAGGTACTCTGGAAACACCATATATTTT. Encoded protein: CASSGAGGWRYSGNTIYF.

V is TRBV4-1 and J is TRBJ2-7; a possible D gene is TRBD1 (6 bases). The length of the CDR3 is 14 residues. Germline values: CDR1 MGHRA, CDR2 YSYEKL. V was clipped by 5 bases and J by 3 bases, with 14 bases between them. The CDR3 region is CASSYPVQGYEQYF. The CDR3 bases are TGCGCCAGCAGCTACCCGGTACAGGGCTACGAGCAGTACTTC.

Details on this clone: This is likely a read error, given that the CDR3 carries no conserved phenylalanine or tryptophan at its end. This chain uses TRBV9 with TRBJ1-6; possible D gene TRBD1, 5 bases. Germline lookup yields CDR1 SGDLS and CDR2 YYNGEE. V was cut by 3 bases and J by 8 bases, with 18 bases left in between. The CDR3 spans 16 residues. The DNA of the CDR3 is TGTGCCAGCAGCGACAGACAGTGTGGGATTCATTCACCCCTCCACTTA. This encodes CASSDRQCGIHSPLHL.

This clone is judged medium-sized. The chain carries TRBV12-3 or TRBV12-4 and TRBJ2-7, with 8 bases aligning to TRBD1. The CDR3 has 14 residues. The V and J ends lost 3 bases and 4 bases, in that order; junction bases with no gene match: 5. CDR3 amino acids: CASSFRQGIYEQYF. The DNA of the CDR3 is TGTGCCAGCAGTTTTCGACAGGGGATATACGAGCAGTACTTC.

This clone was counted at least ten times. CDR3 DNA: TGTGCCAGCAGTTTTGGCCGCCTGAACACTGAAGCTTTCTTT. This codes for CASSFGRLNTEAFF. The V call is TRBV12-3 or TRBV12-4, the J call TRBJ1-1; D gene uncertain. Trimming took 3 bases from V and 0 from J, leaving 8 bases between them. This CDR3 comprises 14 residues.

With respect to this clone: A much larger clone lies a single base off, so this may be a read error. The rearrangement uses TRBV28 and TRBJ2-3; TRBD2 aligns across 15 bases. This CDR3 region has 21 residues. Germline CDR1 reads MDHEN; CDR2 reads SYDVKM. Trimming cost V 1 base and J 0 bases; bases outside gene matches: 11. The CDR3 here is CASSLLAPGLAGGHSTDTQYF. CDR3 sequence (DNA): TGTGCCAGCAGTTTATTGGCGCCAGGACTAGCGGGAGGGCACAGCACAGATACGCAGTATTTT.

Many counts were recorded for this clone. The chain recombines TRBV29-1 with TRBJ2-4; D possibly corresponds to TRBD2 (5 bases). Deletions cut 6 bases from V and 3 bases from J, with 6 bases between. CDR1 SQVTM and CDR2 ANQGSEA come from the germline V gene. This CDR3 comprises 11 residues. In DNA form, the CDR3 reads TGCAGCGTGAGGGACAAAAACATTCAGTACTTC. Translated, it gives CSVRDKNIQYF.

Points on this clone: Compared with germline, one end of the junction differs, possibly owing to a read error. This chain uses TRBV6-1 with TRBJ2-7; 11 positions match TRBD2. The CDR3 has 15 amino acids. Germline-derived CDR1 and CDR2 are MNHNS and SASEGT. This chain's CDR3 is CASRPLAGGSYEKYF. DNA of the CDR3: TGTGCCAGCAGACCCCTAGCGGGAGGCTCCTACGAGAAGTACTTC.

This clone was seen more than once but under ten times. This chain connects TRBV28 to TRBJ2-7, with 8 bases that match TRBD2. Germline CDR1 is MDHEN and CDR2 is SYDVKM. V was pared by 7 bases and J by 5 bases, with 13 bases of the junction left unmatched. CDR3 length equals 15 residues. The DNA of the CDR3 is TGTGCCAGCACCTTCCCGGGACTAGGTGCCCACGAGCAGTACTTC. Protein sequence: CASTFPGLGAHEQYF.

This clone was counted ten times or more. The genes are TRBV13 and TRBJ2-3, with D hard to call. The CDR3 runs to 16 residues. V lost 7 bases, J lost 2 bases, and 19 bases lay in between. The germline V gene has CDR1 PRHDT and CDR2 FYEKMQ (reference sequence). The CDR3 loop reads CASILRAGHSTDTQYF. CDR3 DNA sequence: TGTGCCAGCATCCTTCGGGCAGGCCATTCCACAGATACGCAGTATTTT.

This clone rates as medium-sized (0.01 to 0.1%). The chain uses TRBV6-2 or TRBV6-3 and TRBJ2-2, with 9 positions matching TRBD2. J was trimmed by 4 bases and V by 1 base; bases with no gene match: 10. Germline CDR1 MNHEY, CDR2 SVGEGT. This CDR3 is 18 amino acids long. In nucleotides, the CDR3 is TGTGCCAGCAGTTACTGGATGGGGGTAGCGGGAGCCACCGGGGAGCTGTTTTTT. Translating gives CASSYWMGVAGATGELFF.

The DNA of the CDR3 is TGTGCCAGCCGGAGCTATAATTCACCCCTCCACTTT. Residues: CASRSYNSPLHF. The gene calls are TRBV6-2 or TRBV6-3 and TRBJ1-6; D remains unclear. The CDR3 runs to 12 residues. Looked up from germline, CDR1 is MNHEY and CDR2 is SVGEGT. V was cut by 8 bases and J by 3 bases, with 5 bases left in between.

This clone was counted ten times or more. The CDR3 is CASSASGSGGYTF. The CDR3, as DNA: TGTGCCAGCAGTGCCTCAGGGTCTGGTGGCTACACCTTC. This sequence joins TRBV25-1 and TRBJ1-2, with D possibly matching TRBD1 (5 bases). This CDR3 spans 13 amino acids. V gave up 4 bases and J gave up 7 bases, with 13 bases separating them. The germline V gene encodes CDR1 MGHDK and CDR2 SYGVNS.

This clone appeared a few times. This sequence joins TRBV6-2 or TRBV6-3 and TRBJ2-7; 7 bases match TRBD2. The CDR3 consists of 14 residues. V lost 8 bases and J lost 5; bases outside the gene matches: 12. Germline loops: CDR1 MNHEY, CDR2 SVGEGT. The CDR3 DNA reads as TGTGCCAGCTGGGGAGCGGGATGGAGCCACGAGCAGTACTTC. Translated, it gives CASWGAGWSHEQYF.

As to this clone: No conserved phenylalanine or tryptophan is present at the end of the CDR3, so a read error is the likely explanation. The chain joins TRBV18 to TRBJ2-7; 7 nucleotides agree with TRBD1. The germline V gene encodes CDR1 KGHSH and CDR2 LQKENI. Germline trimming cut 6 bases from V and 5 bases from J; bases unmatched to any gene: 4. The CDR3 has 12 amino acids. In nucleotides, the CDR3 is TGTGCCAGCTCCAATGACAGGGACGAGCAGTACTCC. Protein product: CASSNDRDEQYS.

This clone was recorded at least ten times. The chain is built from TRBV11-2 and TRBJ1-2; D unclear. V lost 5 bases and J 4 bases, leaving 11 bases between the germline ends. CDR3 size: 13 residues. Germline values: CDR1 SGHAT, CDR2 FQNNGV. CDR3: CASSLRKLYGYTF. CDR3 bases: TGTGCCAGCAGCCTTCGCAAGCTCTATGGCTACACCTTC. Complete variable domain (other parts from reference TRBV11-2 and TRBJ1-2): EAGVAQSPRYKIIEKRQSVAFWCNPISGHATLYWYQQILGQGPKLLIQFQNNGVVDDSQLPKDRFSAERLKGVDSTLKIQPAKLEDSAVYLCASSLRKLYGYTFGSGTRLTVV.

This clone was detected many times. A much larger clone lies a single base off, so this may be a read error. This sequence joins TRBV11-2 and TRBJ1-6; the D is unclear. This CDR3 comprises 11 residues. Germline lookup yields CDR1 SGHAT and CDR2 FQNNGV. The CDR3 DNA is TGTGCCAGCAGCTTGGAATCACCCCCCCACTTT. Its protein is CASSLESPPHF.

This clone occurred many times. J is TRBJ2-1 and V is TRBV5-4, with a possible D match to TRBD2 (6 bases). The CDR3 spans 15 residues. V was pared by 0 bases and J by 5 bases, with 12 bases between. Germline CDR1 reads SGHNT; CDR2 reads YYREEE (reference sequence). The CDR3 DNA follows: TGTGCCAGCAGCTTGGGGGCTTGGAGGGACAATGAGCAGTTCTTC. It yields the protein CASSLGAWRDNEQFF.

The chain combines TRBV27 with TRBJ2-3; the D call may be TRBD1 or TRBD2 (5 bases each). Trimming left V 10 bases short and J 2 bases short, with 16 bases between. Per germline, CDR1 MNHEY and CDR2 SMNVEV (reference sequence). The CDR3 totals 14 residues. The CDR3 protein is CATSDGTATDTQYF. CDR3 bases: TGTGCCACAAGCGATGGGACGGCCACAGATACGCAGTATTTT.

This clone was observed a few times. The junction departs from the called germline gene at one end, perhaps through a read error. The chain carries TRBV6-4 and TRBJ2-2; 9 bases agree with TRBD2. The CDR3 totals 16 residues. The germline V gene has CDR1 MRHNA and CDR2 SNTAGT. DNA of the CDR3: TGTGCCAGCAGTGACTCGCGGGAGGGCCTCACCTGGGAGCTGTTTTTT. Translating it yields CASSDSREGLTWELFF.

This clone is labeled medium-sized. The genes are TRBV28 and TRBJ2-7; D is ambiguous. The CDR3 has 12 amino acids. V was clipped by 5 bases and J by 3 bases, with 8 bases between them. Germline V gene sequence: CDR1 MDHEN, CDR2 SYDVKM. The CDR3 loop reads CASSPNFYEQYF. The CDR3 DNA follows: TGTGCCAGCAGTCCCAACTTCTACGAGCAGTACTTC. The whole variable domain, remainder taken from reference TRBV28 and TRBJ2-7, is DVKVTQSSRYLVKRTGEKVFLECVQDMDHENMFWYRQDPGLGLRLIYFSYDVKMKEKGDIPEGYSVSREKKERFSLILESASTNQTSMYLCASSPNFYEQYFGPGTRLTVT.

This clone was observed many times. The CDR3 region has the DNA TGTGCCAGTAGTACACCCGGGGGAGCGGGAGTAGAGACCCAGTACTTC. This gives the protein CASSTPGGAGVETQYF. The chain couples TRBV19 to TRBJ2-5; 8 bases are a match to TRBD2. J was trimmed by 4 bases and V by 4 bases; bases with no gene match: 11. Germline-derived CDR1 and CDR2 are LNHDA and SQIVND (reference sequence). The CDR3 consists of 16 residues. Variable domain in full (rest from reference TRBV19 and TRBJ2-5): DGGITQSPKYLFRKEGQNVTLSCEQNLNHDAMYWYRQDPGQGLRLIYYSQIVNDFQKGDIAEGYSVSREKKESFPLTVTSAQKNPTAFYLCASSTPGGAGVETQYFGPGTRLLVL.

This clone was seen many times. The V gene is TRBV4-2, the J gene TRBJ2-7; TRBD2 matches at 7 bases. V lost 1 base, J lost 2 bases, and 8 bases stayed unmatched. The CDR3 covers 16 residues. Germline CDR1 LGHNA, CDR2 YNFKEQ. Here the CDR3 reads CASSQVGGTPTYEQYF. Written as DNA, the CDR3 is TGTGCCAGCAGCCAAGTGGGGGGGACTCCGACCTACGAGCAGTACTTC.

V gene TRBV20-1 combines with J gene TRBJ1-6; the D gene is possibly TRBD1 (5 bases). The ends were cut back, 0 bases at V and 10 bases at J, with 10 bases in the middle. CDR1 DFQATT and CDR2 SNEGSKA come from the germline V gene (reference sequence). This CDR3 has 13 amino acids. CDR3 residues: CSARDQGVSPLHF. For the CDR3, the DNA is TGCAGTGCTAGAGATCAAGGGGTGTCACCCCTCCACTTT.